Reported below is one T cell receptor beta chain. The antigen is not known. Repertoires were generated with immunoSEQ multiplex PCR, while TCRdb's copy carries only in-frame clones and drops some. This sample has approximately 35,000 clones; roughly 90% occur once, and the top ten carry approximately 6.5%. This sample stems from a study of lymphopenia after photon versus proton radiotherapy. Study conclusions and caveats: Under photons, naive T cells and diversity fell while effector/memory populations rose. A bigger post-nadir fall in TCR diversity correlated inversely with survival time in deceased patients.

Germline assignment: CDR1 SEHNR and CDR2 FQNEAQ (reference sequence). The J segment lost 4 bases and the V segment lost 2 bases, leaving 4 bases of the junction unmatched. The length of the CDR3 is 14 residues. The sequence was collected from a woman between 45 and 65 years old with pancreatic cancer. V and J are TRBV7-9 and TRBJ1-2, with 7 positions matching TRBD1. Sequencing used peripheral blood, obtained from a patient treated with photon-based radiotherapy. This chain's CDR3 is CASSLPGTVYGYTF. DNA for the CDR3: TGTGCCAGCAGCTTACCTGGGACAGTCTATGGCTACACCTTC.